The rows below give T cell receptor beta chains drawn from one sample of a study of beta chain features in type 1 diabetes. Clones were read by immunoSEQ multiplex PCR, and TCRdb kept only the in-frame ones, dropping some. This table has around 140,000 clones, around 9.3% appearing once. Sequencing was done on a sample of naive CD4+ T cells from blood. The source of these receptors is a man aged 18 to 30 in good health. Each CDR3 is given with its conserved first and last residue. Each record gives: D gene, clone size, J gene, V gene, CDR3 protein, CDR3 DNA. A D gene is named only where the DNA matches it firmly. Clone sizes are given selectively: once, few, many, or a class where the clone is expanded.

NA,NA,TRBJ2-7,TRBV14,CASSPAGPLIYEQYF,TGTGCCAGCAGCCCGGCAGGGCCTCTGATATACGAGCAGTACTTC
TRBD1,NA,TRBJ2-7,TRBV7-6,CASSRGQGYEQYF,TGTGCCAGCAGCCGGGGACAGGGCTACGAGCAGTACTTC
NA,few,TRBJ1-2,TRBV11-3,CASSLGAGAGGYTF,TGTGCCAGCAGCTTAGGCGCAGGGGCTGGGGGCTACACCTTC
NA,NA,TRBJ2-1,TRBV6-5,CASRPGGSSYNEQFF,TGTGCCAGCAGGCCAGGGGGGTCCTCCTACAATGAGCAGTTCTTC
NA,once,TRBJ2-5,TRBV11-3,CASSFEYQETQYF,TGTGCCAGCAGCTTTGAGTACCAAGAGACCCAGTACTTC
NA,NA,TRBJ2-2,TRBV21-1,CASSSHRQGANAGELFF,TGTGCCAGCAGCTCTCACCGACAGGGGGCGAACGCCGGGGAGCTGTTTTTT
TRBD2,NA,TRBJ2-7,TRBV6-5,CASSYGASGSTYEQYF,TGTGCCAGCAGTTACGGAGCTAGCGGCTCGACCTACGAGCAGTACTTC
NA,few,TRBJ2-2,TRBV28,CASSKQGQLNTGELFF,TGTGCCAGCAGTAAACAAGGACAACTGAACACCGGGGAGCTGTTTTTT
NA,many,TRBJ2-5,TRBV6-5,CASKRTEYQETQYF,TGTGCCAGCAAACGGACAGAATACCAAGAGACCCAGTACTTC
TRBD2,NA,TRBJ2-5,TRBV9,CASSAGLAGSSETQYF,TGTGCCAGCAGCGCCGGACTAGCGGGGTCATCGGAGACCCAGTACTTC
TRBD1,many,TRBJ2-2,TRBV28,CASRDRATGELFF,TGTGCCAGCCGGGACAGGGCGACTGGGGAGCTGTTTTTT
NA,NA,TRBJ2-2,TRBV2,CASSRAGATTGELFF,TGTGCCAGCAGTCGCGCGGGGGCGACCACCGGGGAGCTGTTTTTT
NA,few,TRBJ1-2,TRBV10-2,CASSPGGGYTF,TGCGCCAGCTCCCCAGGTGGAGGCTACACCTTC
NA,few,TRBJ2-3,TRBV10-2,CASSGTSRTDTQYF,TGCGCCAGCAGTGGGACTTCCCGCACAGATACGCAGTATTTT
NA,few,TRBJ1-6,TRBV5-1,CASSLAGQVNSPLHF,TGCGCCAGCAGCTTGGCCGGTCAAGTTAATTCACCCCTCCACTTT
NA,NA,TRBJ2-5,TRBV6-1,CASNRQGSETQYF,TGTGCCAGCAACCGGCAGGGGAGTGAGACCCAGTACTTC
TRBD1,NA,TRBJ1-6,TRBV7-2,CASSIGTGSNSPLHF,TGTGCCAGCAGCATAGGGACAGGGTCAAATTCACCCCTCCACTTT
NA,NA,TRBJ2-7,TRBV28,CASSLSGQYEQYF,TGTGCCAGCAGTTTATCCGGACAGTACGAGCAGTACTTC
TRBD1,NA,TRBJ2-1,TRBV29-1,CSAQGRRFNEQFF,TGCAGCGCACAGGGGAGACGATTCAATGAGCAGTTCTTC
NA,NA,TRBJ2-2,TRBV2,CASSAFIRVTNTGELFF,TGTGCCAGCAGTGCATTTATCAGGGTTACGAACACCGGGGAGCTGTTTTTT
NA,few,TRBJ2-2,TRBV18,CASSPPRVGVYTGELFF,TGTGCCAGCTCACCCCCGAGGGTTGGTGTGTACACCGGGGAGCTGTTTTTT
TRBD1,NA,TRBJ1-2,TRBV10-3,CAISESGTGEGGYTF,TGTGCCATCAGTGAGTCGGGGACAGGGGAAGGCGGCTACACCTTC
NA,few,TRBJ2-2,TRBV7-2,CASSLRGQTGELFF,TGTGCCAGCAGCTTAAGAGGACAGACCGGGGAGCTGTTTTTT
NA,few,TRBJ1-1,TRBV6-6,CAIQDSLNTEAFF,TGTGCCATCCAAGACAGCCTGAACACTGAAGCTTTCTTT
TRBD1,NA,TRBJ1-5,TRBV6-4,CASSDPQGQGRNQPQHF,TGTGCCAGCAGTGACCCACAGGGGCAGGGTAGAAATCAGCCCCAGCATTTT
TRBD1,few,TRBJ1-2,TRBV28,CASSDRGPLYGYTF,TGTGCCAGCAGTGACAGGGGGCCCCTTTATGGCTACACCTTC
NA,NA,TRBJ1-6,TRBV19,CASSPRGVALHF,TGTGCCAGTAGTCCCAGGGGTGTAGCCCTCCACTTT
TRBD2,NA,TRBJ2-7,TRBV6-5,CASSYSGGMTYEQYF,TGTGCCAGCAGTTACTCGGGGGGGATGACCTACGAGCAGTACTTC
TRBD1,NA,TRBJ2-1,TRBV5-1,CASSLADRANEQFF,TGCGCCAGCAGCTTGGCGGACAGGGCGAATGAGCAGTTCTTC
NA,many,TRBJ2-5,TRBV7-2,CASSPGGDWTQYF,TGTGCCAGCAGCCCCGGAGGGGATTGGACCCAGTACTTC
NA,NA,TRBJ2-7,TRBV4-1,CASSPEGGFSYEQYF,TGCGCCAGCAGCCCTGAAGGGGGTTTCTCCTACGAGCAGTACTTC
TRBD1,NA,TRBJ2-6,TRBV19,CASTSPGQFYSGANVLTF,TGTGCCAGTACGAGCCCGGGACAGTTCTACTCTGGGGCCAACGTCCTGACTTTC
TRBD1,few,TRBJ1-5,TRBV2,CASTLQGAGQGADQPQHF,TGTGCCAGCACCCTCCAGGGGGCCGGACAGGGGGCAGATCAGCCCCAGCATTTT
TRBD1,few,TRBJ1-2,TRBV9,CASSPGTGTYGYTF,TGTGCCAGCAGCCCCGGGACAGGGACCTATGGCTACACCTTC
NA,few,TRBJ2-7,TRBV19,CASSATRDSYEQYF,TGTGCCAGTAGTGCGACACGGGATTCCTACGAGCAGTACTTC
NA,few,TRBJ2-2,TRBV7-2,CASSKGGSKPNTGELFF,TGTGCCAGCAGCAAGGGGGGGTCCAAACCGAACACCGGGGAGCTGTTTTTT
NA,NA,TRBJ2-2,TRBV7-2,CASSLERVGELFF,TGTGCCAGCAGCTTAGAACGGGTCGGGGAGCTGTTTTTT
NA,NA,TRBJ2-1,TRBV11-2,CASSLGQNNEQFF,TGTGCCAGCAGCTTAGGACAGAACAATGAGCAGTTCTTC
TRBD1,few,TRBJ2-5,TRBV7-8,CASSLALAGGRETQYF,TGTGCCAGCAGCTTAGCGCTGGCAGGGGGTCGAGAGACCCAGTACTTC
TRBD1,few,TRBJ1-5,TRBV18,CASSPPGQDANQPQHF,TGTGCCAGCTCACCACCGGGACAGGACGCTAATCAGCCCCAGCATTTT
TRBD2,NA,TRBJ2-3,TRBV10-3,CATGGTSGEITDTQYF,TGTGCCACGGGAGGGACTAGCGGGGAGATCACAGATACGCAGTATTTT
NA,NA,TRBJ2-5,TRBV30,CAWSLGETQYF,TGTGCCTGGAGCCTCGGGGAGACCCAGTACTTC
TRBD1,many,TRBJ1-1,TRBV7-9,CASSLQGASTEAFF,TGTGCCAGCAGCTTACAGGGGGCCTCTACTGAAGCTTTCTTT
NA,NA,TRBJ1-2,TRBV11-2,CASSLVSWAVYGYTF,TGTGCCAGCAGCTTAGTCAGTTGGGCAGTGTATGGCTACACCTTC
NA,NA,TRBJ1-2,TRBV7-2,CASSLAGLNYGYTF,TGTGCCAGCAGCTTAGCGGGGCTTAACTATGGCTACACCTTC
TRBD1,NA,TRBJ2-7,TRBV9,CASSVSRDRGNEQYF,TGTGCCAGCAGCGTTAGCCGGGACAGGGGCAACGAGCAGTACTTC
NA,NA,TRBJ2-7,TRBV5-1,CASSLDLVDSIYEQYF,TGCGCCAGCAGCTTGGATTTGGTAGACTCAATCTACGAGCAGTACTTC
NA,few,TRBJ1-4,TRBV1,CTSSRRAGGRDVFEKLFF,TGCACCAGCAGCCGGAGGGCAGGGGGTCGAGACGTTTTCGAAAAACTGTTTTTT